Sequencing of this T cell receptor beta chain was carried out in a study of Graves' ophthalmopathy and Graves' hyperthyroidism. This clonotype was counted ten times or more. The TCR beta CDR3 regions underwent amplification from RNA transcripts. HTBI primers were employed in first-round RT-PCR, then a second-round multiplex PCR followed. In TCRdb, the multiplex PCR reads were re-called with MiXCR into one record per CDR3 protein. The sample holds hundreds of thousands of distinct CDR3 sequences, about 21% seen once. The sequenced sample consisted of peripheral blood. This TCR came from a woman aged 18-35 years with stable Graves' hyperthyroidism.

CDR3 nucleotides: TGCAGTGCAGGGGAACTAGCGGGAGTATCCGGGGAGCTGTTTTTT. It is translated as CSAGELAGVSGELFF. This sequence joins TRBV20-1 and TRBJ2-2; 11 bases line up with TRBD2. Germline CDR1 and CDR2: DFQATT and SNEGSKA (reference sequence). Losses at the gene ends were 6 bases for V and 6 bases for J; bases not matched to a gene: 9. The CDR3 sequence is 15 residues long.